These T cell receptor beta chains were read from a single sample in a study of T-cell reconstitution after alpha-beta-depleted transplantation in children. Using its own MiXCR run on the PCR reads, TCRdb lists one record per CDR3 protein. Of 450,000 to 600,000 distinct CDR3 sequences in the sample, roughly a tenth are singletons; the top ten hold 2% to 2.5%. Source: PBMCs, taken before TCRalphabeta/CD19-depleted stem cell transplant. These receptors were obtained from a child aged 2-15 years with inherited bone marrow failure, due to receive a stem cell transplant. Each CDR3 is given with its conserved first and last residue. The D gene is left open where the match is weak. Not all rows give a size; the values are once, few, many and, for expanded clones, a class.

J gene: TRBJ2-1; V gene: TRBV9; D gene: NA; clone size: many; CDR3 length: 14; CDR3 DNA: TGTGCCAGCAGCGTAGTAGTAGGAGGCAATGAGCAGTTCTTC; CDR3 protein: CASSVVVGGNEQFF
J gene: TRBJ1-4; V gene: TRBV18; D gene: NA; clone size: NA; CDR3 length: 15; CDR3 DNA: TGTGCCAGCTCAACACGGGGCGGCGGATATGAAAAACTGTTTTTT; CDR3 protein: CASSTRGGGYEKLFF
J gene: TRBJ2-6; V gene: TRBV30; D gene: NA; clone size: NA; CDR3 length: 18; CDR3 DNA: TGTGCCTGGAGCCGGAGTTCCCTACACCACTCTGGGGCCAACGTCCTGACTTTC; CDR3 protein: CAWSRSSLHHSGANVLTF
J gene: TRBJ2-2; V gene: TRBV5-1; D gene: NA; clone size: many; CDR3 length: 14; CDR3 DNA: TGCGCCAGCAGCCCACAGGGTGGCACCGGGGAGCTGTTTTTT; CDR3 protein: CASSPQGGTGELFF
J gene: TRBJ1-2; V gene: TRBV29-1; D gene: TRBD1; clone size: many; CDR3 length: 12; CDR3 DNA: TGCAGCGTTGCGACAGGGGCCTATGGCTACACCTTC; CDR3 protein: CSVATGAYGYTF
J gene: TRBJ1-4; V gene: TRBV4-2; D gene: NA; clone size: many; CDR3 length: 15; CDR3 DNA: TGTGCCAGCAGCCAAAGGGGAGCAACTAATGAAAAACTGTTTTTT; CDR3 protein: CASSQRGATNEKLFF
J gene: TRBJ2-4; V gene: TRBV7-9; D gene: NA; clone size: many; CDR3 length: 14; CDR3 DNA: TGTGCCAGCAGCTTAGACAGGGCTGGAGACATTCAGTACTTC; CDR3 protein: CASSLDRAGDIQYF
J gene: TRBJ2-7; V gene: TRBV7-2; D gene: NA; clone size: NA; CDR3 length: 14; CDR3 DNA: TGTGCCAGCAGCTTAGGTCCGGGAAGGAACGAGCAGTACTTC; CDR3 protein: CASSLGPGRNEQYF
J gene: TRBJ2-1; V gene: TRBV24-1; D gene: NA; clone size: many; CDR3 length: 15; CDR3 DNA: TGTGCCACCAGTGATGTCGGGGCTAGCAACAATGAGCAGTTCTTC; CDR3 protein: CATSDVGASNNEQFF
J gene: TRBJ2-1; V gene: TRBV27; D gene: NA; clone size: many; CDR3 length: 13; CDR3 DNA: TGTGCCAGCAGTTTACGGGGATACAATGAGCAGTTCTTC; CDR3 protein: CASSLRGYNEQFF
J gene: TRBJ1-5; V gene: TRBV10-3; D gene: TRBD1; clone size: NA; CDR3 length: 14; CDR3 DNA: TGTGCCATCAGGGGGACAGGGCACAATCAGCCCCAGCATTTT; CDR3 protein: CAIRGTGHNQPQHF
J gene: TRBJ2-6; V gene: TRBV7-9; D gene: TRBD1; clone size: many; CDR3 length: 15; CDR3 DNA: TGTGCCAGCAGCTCCCAGGGGGTTGGGGCCAACGTCCTGACTTTC; CDR3 protein: CASSSQGVGANVLTF
J gene: TRBJ1-1; V gene: TRBV29-1; D gene: NA; clone size: NA; CDR3 length: 13; CDR3 DNA: TGCAGCGTTGAAGATGAGGATTCCCCCGGCCTTTTCTTT; CDR3 protein: CSVEDEDSPGLFF
J gene: TRBJ2-1; V gene: TRBV7-9; D gene: NA; clone size: many; CDR3 length: 14; CDR3 DNA: TGTGCCAGCAGCTTACTTAGCGGAACTAATGAGCAGTTCTTC; CDR3 protein: CASSLLSGTNEQFF
J gene: TRBJ2-7; V gene: TRBV29-1; D gene: NA; clone size: many; CDR3 length: 13; CDR3 DNA: TGCAGCGTTGCCTGGACGGTCTCCTACGAGCAGTACTTC; CDR3 protein: CSVAWTVSYEQYF
J gene: TRBJ1-1; V gene: TRBV5-1; D gene: NA; clone size: many; CDR3 length: 15; CDR3 DNA: TGCGCCAGCAGCTATCAGGGGACTCTGAACACTGAAGCTTTCTTT; CDR3 protein: CASSYQGTLNTEAFF
J gene: TRBJ2-7; V gene: TRBV27; D gene: NA; clone size: few; CDR3 length: 13; CDR3 DNA: TGTGCCAGCAGTTTAAGAGCTTACGTCGAGCAGTACTTC; CDR3 protein: CASSLRAYVEQYF
J gene: TRBJ2-1; V gene: TRBV28; D gene: TRBD2; clone size: many; CDR3 length: 16; CDR3 DNA: TGTGCCAGCAGTTCCCGACTAGCGGGAGAGGTTGAAGAGCAGTTCTTC; CDR3 protein: CASSSRLAGEVEEQFF
J gene: TRBJ2-7; V gene: TRBV6-2/TRBV6-3; D gene: TRBD2; clone size: few; CDR3 length: 20; CDR3 DNA: TGTGCCAGCAGTTACCGCGCCTTAGCGGGAGGGCCGGGCACCTACCACGAGCAGTACTTC; CDR3 protein: CASSYRALAGGPGTYHEQYF
J gene: TRBJ2-7; V gene: TRBV27; D gene: TRBD1; clone size: NA; CDR3 length: 18; CDR3 DNA: TGTGCCAGCAGTTCGTGGGACAGGGGTAGTGTGCCGTCCTACGAGCAGTACTTC; CDR3 protein: CASSSWDRGSVPSYEQYF